Below are 24 T cell receptor beta chains sequenced from a single sample in a study of blood T cells in healthy people across ages. Primed by a sample-barcoded 5' primer and a J-beta primer mix, a second PCR proceeded for 7 to 11 cycles. From the 5' RACE reads, TCRdb called clonotypes with MiXCR, one entry per CDR3 protein. This sample carries about 640,000 distinct CDR3 sequences, about 53% of them seen once, and the ten largest clones take roughly 34%. Specimen: blood. The receptors were gathered from a man in his 60s in good health.

J is TRBJ2-1 and V is TRBV20-1, with 10 bases lining up with TRBD1. V dropped 6 bases and J dropped 0; count of bases not matched to a gene: 8. CDR3 length: 16 amino acids. Germline-derived CDR1 and CDR2 are DFQATT and SNEGSKA (reference sequence). The DNA for the CDR3 is TGCAGTGCGCCGGACAGGGGGTCGAGCTCCTACAATGAGCAGTTCTTC. Translated: CSAPDRGSSSYNEQFF.

The chain employs TRBV12-3 or TRBV12-4 and TRBJ1-4, with TRBD1 identical over 9 bases. The CDR3 spans 15 residues. V trimming: 6 bases; J trimming: 7 bases; junction bases outside the gene matches: 9. The CDR3 reads CASRPPGTGSEKLFF. The CDR3 DNA reads TGTGCCAGCAGACCTCCCGGGACAGGGAGTGAAAAACTGTTTTTT.

Here the CDR3 DNA reads TGTGCCAGCACCTTCGGGACGGGGATGGGCACAGATACGCAGTATTTT. Amino acids: CASTFGTGMGTDTQYF. The chain employs TRBV28 and TRBJ2-3; the D gene could be TRBD1 or TRBD2 (5 bases each). Between the trimmed V and J ends, which lost 7 bases and 1 base, there was a span of 18 bases. The CDR3 spans 16 residues. Germline lookup yields CDR1 MDHEN and CDR2 SYDVKM.

For the CDR3, the DNA is TGTGCCAGCAGCTTAGTGTCCGGGACAGTCTCTGGGGCCAACGTCCTGACTTTC. The encoded protein is CASSLVSGTVSGANVLTF. V and J are TRBV11-2 and TRBJ2-6, with TRBD1 matching over 7 bases. The CDR3 covers 18 residues. CDR1 is SGHAT, CDR2 FQNNGV, per germline. With 1 base clipped from V and 0 bases from J, the junction kept 6 bases outside the gene matches.

The CDR3 coding sequence is TGTGCCAGCAACCACGCCCTAGGGGGCCAAGGAGATACGCAGTATTTT. It yields the protein CASNHALGGQGDTQYF. The rearrangement uses TRBV4-2 and TRBJ2-3, with 7 positions matching TRBD1. V dropped 7 bases and J dropped 5; count of bases not matched to a gene: 15. The germline V gene encodes CDR1 LGHNA and CDR2 YNFKEQ. CDR3 size: 16 residues.

This sequence joins TRBV18 and TRBJ2-7, with D hard to call. The germline V gene has CDR1 KGHSH and CDR2 LQKENI. The V end lost 5 bases, the J end lost 3 bases, and 11 bases lay between the germline ends. CDR3 size: 13 residues. For the CDR3, the DNA is TGTGCCAGCTCAGCGTTCAGGATCTACGAGCAGTACTTC. It codes for CASSAFRIYEQYF.

The genes are TRBV25-1 and TRBJ2-3; possibly TRBD1 for D (5 bases). V shed 4 bases and J shed 2 bases, with 10 bases lying between them. The CDR3 loop spans 14 amino acids. The germline V gene encodes CDR1 MGHDK and CDR2 SYGVNS. CDR3 residues: CASSAGAYTDTQYF. The CDR3 coding sequence is TGTGCCAGCAGTGCTGGGGCTTACACAGATACGCAGTATTTT.

J is TRBJ1-6 and V is TRBV4-1, with 7 bases matching TRBD1. There are 18 residues in the CDR3. Per germline, CDR1 MGHRA and CDR2 YSYEKL. Trimming removed 4 bases from V and 10 bases from J; junction bases left unmatched: 19. The CDR3 sequence is CASSPTSPGTAASSPLHF. CDR3 bases: TGCGCCAGCAGCCCGACCTCACCGGGGACAGCAGCCAGCTCACCCCTCCACTTT.

CDR3 sequence (DNA): TGCGCCAGCAGCTTGCAACCGGGACAGGTCTTGGAGTATTTT. Translation gives CASSLQPGQVLEYF. V usage is TRBV5-1 and J usage is TRBJ2-3; 8 bases align to TRBD1. Unmatched junction bases numbered 11, after V lost 1 base and J lost 13 bases. Looked up from germline, CDR1 is SGHRS and CDR2 is YFSETQ. There are 14 residues in the CDR3.

Concerning this clonotype: One end of the junction varies from germline; a read error may be responsible. The chain is built from TRBV5-4 and TRBJ2-4; the D is unclear. The J call may be faulty, since TRBJ2-5 better matches the DNA end. The CDR3 totals 14 residues. Germline CDR1 SGHNT, CDR2 YYREEE (reference sequence). The CDR3 reads CASSLAGPSETQYF. CDR3 nucleotides: TGTGCCAGTAGCTTGGCCGGTCCTTCAGAGACCCAGTACTTC.

This clonotype has only a few counts. The rearrangement joins TRBV20-1 to TRBJ1-2; a possible D gene is TRBD1 (6 bases). The V gene's germline CDR1 is DFQATT and CDR2 SNEGSKA (reference sequence). The CDR3 is 13 residues long. V dropped 0 bases and J dropped 5 bases, with 10 bases sitting between them. The CDR3 bases are TGCAGTGCTAGAGATGAGGGGGGTTATGGCTACACCTTC. It yields the protein CSARDEGGYGYTF.

CDR3 region: CATSRPSGGSYNEQFF. The CDR3 coding sequence is TGTGCCACCAGCAGACCTAGCGGGGGATCCTACAATGAGCAGTTCTTC. The V and J genes are TRBV15 and TRBJ2-1; 10 bases map to TRBD2. Trimming at V came to 2 bases and at J to 1 base, leaving 2 bases not matched to a gene. CDR3 length equals 16 residues. CDR1 and CDR2 from the germline V gene are LNHNV and YYDKDF (reference sequence).

The J gene is TRBJ2-7, the V gene TRBV7-9; 12 nucleotides line up with TRBD1. The J call may be incorrect, as the DNA end agrees better with TRBJ2-5. This CDR3 is built from 16 residues. Looked up from germline, CDR1 is SEHNR and CDR2 is FQNEAQ (reference sequence). For the CDR3, the DNA is TGTGCCAGCAGCAAGACCGGGACAGGGGGCGTTAAGACCCAGTACTTC. This codes for CASSKTGTGGVKTQYF.

The chain is built from TRBV10-3 and TRBJ1-2; no clear D. The CDR3 sequence is 13 residues long. V was shortened by 7 bases and J by 0 bases, with 9 bases between the two germline ends. Germline V CDR1 and CDR2: ENHRY, SYGVKD. This CDR3 is CAIKAASNYGYTF. The CDR3 DNA is TGTGCCATCAAGGCCGCATCTAACTATGGCTACACCTTC.

V is TRBV29-1 and J is TRBJ1-2, with D unresolved. The CDR3 loop spans 12 amino acids. Germline values: CDR1 SQVTM, CDR2 ANQGSEA. Trimming left V 5 bases short and J 4 bases short, with 11 bases between. CDR3 amino acids: CSVPTDIYGYTF. CDR3 sequence (DNA): TGCAGCGTTCCGACGGATATCTATGGCTACACCTTC.

The rearrangement joins TRBV4-1 to TRBJ1-2, with D hard to call. The V gene's germline CDR1 is MGHRA and CDR2 YSYEKL. V was cut by 0 bases and J by 5 bases, with 10 bases left in between. The CDR3 sequence is 14 residues long. CDR3 DNA: TGCGCCAGCAGCCAAGATAACAGAAGATATGGCTACACCTTC. Amino acids: CASSQDNRRYGYTF.

The rearrangement uses TRBV12-3 or TRBV12-4 and TRBJ2-5; TRBD2 aligns across 12 bases. Trimming cost V 6 bases and J 4 bases; bases outside gene matches: 0. CDR3 length: 13 amino acids. The CDR3 loop reads CASRGLAGETQYF. CDR3 bases: TGTGCCAGCAGGGGACTAGCGGGAGAGACCCAGTACTTC.

Concerning this clonotype: Germline is not matched at one junction end, which may reflect a read error. V and J are TRBV28 and TRBJ1-2, with D perhaps matching TRBD1 (6 bases). There are 13 residues in the CDR3. The germline gives CDR1 MDHEN, CDR2 SYDVKM. As DNA, the CDR3 is TGTGCCAACAGTAGCGACAGGTTGCATGGCTACACCTTC. Amino acid sequence: CANSSDRLHGYTF.

This clonotype was picked up one time. This chain connects TRBV11-2 to TRBJ1-6; D is unclear. CDR1 is SGHAT and CDR2 is FQNNGV in the germline V gene. The CDR3 spans 13 residues. The germline V and J ends were trimmed by 5 bases and 6 bases, with 8 bases remaining between them. The CDR3 is CASSLDTNSPLHF. CDR3 DNA sequence: TGTGCCAGCAGCCTTGACACTAATTCACCCCTCCACTTT.

This chain uses TRBV5-1 with TRBJ2-5; D unresolved. Germline V gene lookup returns CDR1 SGHRS and CDR2 YFSETQ. The CDR3 spans 13 residues. Trimming took off 6 bases at V and 7 bases at J, with 16 bases between the two ends. CDR3 loop: CASTTTSPGTQYF. CDR3 in DNA: TGCGCCAGCACCACTACTTCCCCAGGGACCCAGTACTTC.

V and J are TRBV6-1 and TRBJ1-1; weak D call: TRBD1 (6 bases). The CDR3 covers 13 residues. Germline V gene lookup returns CDR1 MNHNS and CDR2 SASEGT. V shed 4 bases and J shed 7 bases, with 13 bases lying between them. In DNA form, the CDR3 reads TGTGCCAGCAGTGCAAAAGGGGGAATTGAAGCTTTCTTT. Translated: CASSAKGGIEAFF.

The chain combines TRBV12-3 or TRBV12-4 with TRBJ2-6; 7 bases are shared with TRBD1. V trimming: 6 bases; J trimming: 4 bases; junction bases outside the gene matches: 15. The CDR3 is made up of 18 amino acids. The CDR3 nucleotides are TGTGCCAGCAGCCGACAGGGAGCGTGGGTAACCGGGGCCAACGTCCTGACTTTC. It codes for CASSRQGAWVTGANVLTF.

This sequence joins TRBV6-6 and TRBJ2-5; D gene uncertain. V shed 6 bases and J shed 5 bases, with 10 bases lying between them. The CDR3 runs 12 residues. Germline V gene sequence: CDR1 MNHNY, CDR2 SVGAGI (reference sequence). CDR3 sequence (DNA): TGTGCCAGCAGCTCCCCCCCGGAGACCCAGTACTTC. Translated: CASSSPPETQYF.

The sample holds a few counts of this clonotype. CDR3 sequence: CASSRTGVSPSSYNSPLHF. CDR3 sequence (DNA): TGCGCCAGCAGCCGGACTGGGGTATCCCCGAGCTCCTATAATTCACCCCTCCACTTT. The chain joins TRBV5-1 to TRBJ1-6; D is unclear. The length of the CDR3 is 19 residues. CDR1 and CDR2 (germline): SGHRS, YFSETQ. Trimming removed 4 bases at V and 0 bases at J, with 20 bases between.